Each of the 20 T cell receptor beta chains below was sequenced from the same sample in a study of cytomegalovirus exposure and HLA in healthy donors. It was with 60 Vbeta and 13 Jbeta primers that the PCR ran. Assay used: immunoSEQ multiplex PCR; TCRdb lists only in-frame clones, some missing. The sample shows approximately 130,000 clones, around 72% of them seen only once. The specimen was PBMCs. The source is a man aged 45-65 years in good health and CMV-seropositive.

The chain employs TRBV10-3 and TRBJ1-5; possibly TRBD1 for D (6 bases). CDR1 is ENHRY and CDR2 is SYGVKD in the germline V gene. Trimming left V 6 bases short and J 3 bases short, with 9 bases between. The CDR3 contains 13 residues. CDR3 nucleotide sequence: TGTGCCATCAGCACAGGGTCCAATCAGCCCCAGCATTTT. It yields the protein CAISTGSNQPQHF.

The rearrangement joins TRBV6-1 to TRBJ2-7, with 7 bases that match TRBD1. CDR3 length: 15 amino acids. The ends lost 8 bases at V and 1 base at J; junction bases unmatched: 11. Germline V gene sequence: CDR1 MNHNS, CDR2 SASEGT. The CDR3 region is CASSLPPDRSYEQYF. CDR3 sequence (DNA): TGTGCCAGCTCCCTCCCACCGGACAGGTCCTACGAGCAGTACTTC.

The chain combines TRBV5-1 with TRBJ1-2, with D tentatively TRBD1 (5 bases). CDR1 and CDR2 (germline): SGHRS, YFSETQ. V shed 0 bases and J shed 3 bases, with 15 bases lying between them. The CDR3 totals 16 residues. The CDR3 sequence: CASSLDGRGTHYGYTF. Here the CDR3 DNA reads TGCGCCAGCAGCTTGGATGGGAGGGGAACACACTATGGCTACACCTTC.

The J gene is TRBJ2-2, the V gene TRBV2; 8 bases fit TRBD1. Looked up from germline, CDR1 is SNHLY and CDR2 is FYNNEI. The ends lost 9 bases at V and 1 base at J; junction bases unmatched: 1. This CDR3 is 13 amino acids long. DNA of the CDR3: TGTGCCAGGGACAGGGAGAACACCGGGGAGCTGTTTTTT. This codes for CARDRENTGELFF. Looking up the rest from reference TRBV2 and TRBJ2-2 gives the full variable domain: EPEVTQTPSHQVTQMGQEVILRCVPISNHLYFYWYRQILGQKVEFLVSFYNNEISEKSEIFDDQFSVERPDGSNFTLKIRSTKLEDSAMYFCARDRENTGELFFGEGSRLTVL.

The V gene is TRBV29-1, the J gene TRBJ2-5; 8 nucleotides match TRBD1. The germline gives CDR1 SQVTM, CDR2 ANQGSEA. V lost 3 bases to trimming and J lost 5 bases; unmatched junction nucleotides: 8. The CDR3 runs 14 residues. In DNA form, the CDR3 reads TGCAGCGTTGATGGGCAGGGGGCTGATGAGACCCAGTACTTC. It yields the protein CSVDGQGADETQYF.

The CDR3 sequence: CASSQARGTIYNEQFF. The CDR3 nucleotides are TGTGCCAGCAGCCAAGCCCGGGGGACGATCTACAATGAGCAGTTCTTC. The gene calls are TRBV7-9 and TRBJ2-1; weak D call: TRBD2 (6 bases). Trimming left V 5 bases short and J 3 bases short, with 17 bases between. Germline CDR1 reads SEHNR; CDR2 reads FQNEAQ (reference sequence). This CDR3 is built from 16 residues.

This clone was found a few times. V is TRBV15 and J is TRBJ2-1; the match to TRBD2 covers 9 bases. The germline V gene has CDR1 LNHNV and CDR2 YYDKDF (reference sequence). The V gene end was trimmed by 3 bases and the J gene end by 6 bases; junction bases not matched to a gene: 9. The CDR3 has 16 amino acids. DNA for the CDR3: TGTGCCACCAGCAGGGGGAGCGGGAGGCCCCCCAATGAGCAGTTCTTC. Translating it yields CATSRGSGRPPNEQFF.

The chain combines TRBV11-3 with TRBJ1-2; D might be TRBD1 (5 bases). The germline gives CDR1 SGHNT, CDR2 YENEEA. This CDR3 contains 13 residues. Trimming stripped 5 bases from V and 5 bases from J, with 12 bases between. The CDR3 loop reads CASSPTVWYGYTF. CDR3 DNA: TGTGCCAGCAGCCCGACAGTCTGGTATGGCTACACCTTC.

This clone has just one count. This chain links TRBV25-1 with TRBJ2-1; maybe TRBD1 (6 bases). The CDR3 runs 15 residues. Germline V gives CDR1 MGHDK, CDR2 SYGVNS. V lost 3 bases, J lost 1 base, and 10 bases lay in between. The CDR3 DNA sequence: TGTGCCAGCAGTGACACAGGGAGATCCTACAATGAGCAGTTCTTC. Amino acids: CASSDTGRSYNEQFF.

This clone was detected ten times or more. The chain links TRBV4-3 to TRBJ2-6; D is unclear. This CDR3 is 17 amino acids long. The V gene lost 4 bases and the J gene lost 0 bases, with 13 bases spanning the gap. Germline CDR1 LGHNA, CDR2 YSLEER. DNA of the CDR3: TGCGCCAGCAGCCGTACATACAGAGTCTCTGGGGCCAACGTCCTGACTTTC. This codes for CASSRTYRVSGANVLTF.

The table lists this clone with a few counts. The chain carries TRBV2 and TRBJ2-3, with 9 bases identical to TRBD2. Germline CDR1 SNHLY, CDR2 FYNNEI. The ends lost 6 bases at V and 0 bases at J; junction bases unmatched: 4. The CDR3 is 15 residues long. CDR3 amino acids: CASSASGASTDTQYF. In DNA, the CDR3 is TGTGCCAGCAGCGCTAGCGGGGCTAGCACAGATACGCAGTATTTT.

The V and J genes are TRBV29-1 and TRBJ1-1; D gene uncertain. V was clipped by 4 bases and J by 5 bases, with 8 bases between them. The germline gives CDR1 SQVTM, CDR2 ANQGSEA. The CDR3 contains 11 residues. The CDR3: CSVGSWTEAFF. The DNA of the CDR3 is TGCAGCGTTGGCAGTTGGACTGAAGCTTTCTTT.

This chain connects TRBV11-3 to TRBJ2-2; no definite D call. Trimming pared 0 bases from V and 6 bases from J, leaving 8 bases between. CDR1 SGHNT and CDR2 YENEEA come from the germline V gene. The CDR3 runs to 14 residues. The CDR3 coding sequence is TGTGCCAGCAGCTTAGAATTCCGCGCCGGGGAGCTGTTTTTT. Translating gives CASSLEFRAGELFF.

This clone was recorded a few times. The rearrangement joins TRBV29-1 to TRBJ2-7, with D maybe TRBD1 (5 bases). The CDR3 sequence is 13 residues long. CDR1 is SQVTM and CDR2 is ANQGSEA in the germline V gene. V lost 5 bases to trimming and J lost 0 bases, with 11 bases between them. CDR3 sequence (DNA): TGCAGCGTTAGGGGTTCTAGCTCCTACGAGCAGTACTTC. It yields the protein CSVRGSSSYEQYF.

This rearrangement joins TRBV7-9 to TRBJ1-4; 7 nucleotides line up with TRBD1. V lost 0 bases, J lost 11 bases, and 21 bases stayed unmatched. The CDR3 is 19 residues long. Germline V gene lookup returns CDR1 SEHNR and CDR2 FQNEAQ (reference sequence). Written as DNA, the CDR3 is TGTGCCAGCAGCTTAGCGGATAGACCGGGACAGATTCGTACGGGGAAACTGTTTTTT. It specifies CASSLADRPGQIRTGKLFF.

The genes are TRBV7-2 and TRBJ2-1, with a tentative D call TRBD1 (6 bases). The CDR3 is 13 amino acids. Trimming removed 5 bases at V and 12 bases at J, with 17 bases between. Germline-derived CDR1 and CDR2 are SGHTA and FQGNSA. The CDR3 spells CASSVTQGTRQFF. The CDR3 bases are TGTGCCAGCAGCGTTACACAGGGAACGCGGCAGTTCTTC.

This clone appeared a few times. CDR3 sequence reads: CASSFRTPQAGGYTF. The CDR3 nucleotides read TGTGCCAGCAGTTTTCGGACACCACAGGCAGGTGGCTACACCTTC. V is TRBV28 and J is TRBJ1-2; D perhaps matches TRBD1 (5 bases). Trimming removed 3 bases at V and 7 bases at J, with 18 bases between. The germline V gene has CDR1 MDHEN and CDR2 SYDVKM. This CDR3 has 15 residues.

The V and J genes are TRBV28 and TRBJ2-7; 7 bases map to TRBD2. V gave up 6 bases and J gave up 7 bases; unmatched junction bases: 15. Germline lookup yields CDR1 MDHEN and CDR2 SYDVKM. CDR3 length equals 15 residues. Here the CDR3 reads CASSSKGRAYWEQYF. CDR3 DNA sequence: TGTGCCAGCAGCTCTAAGGGGAGGGCCTATTGGGAGCAGTACTTC. Complete variable domain (other parts from reference TRBV28 and TRBJ2-7): DVKVTQSSRYLVKRTGEKVFLECVQDMDHENMFWYRQDPGLGLRLIYFSYDVKMKEKGDIPEGYSVSREKKERFSLILESASTNQTSMYLCASSSKGRAYWEQYFGPGTRLTVT.

This chain connects TRBV6-1 to TRBJ1-3; a possible D gene is TRBD1 (6 bases). With 6 bases removed from V and 0 bases from J, the gap between germline ends came to 12 bases. The CDR3 sequence is 15 residues long. Germline V gene sequence: CDR1 MNHNS, CDR2 SASEGT. The CDR3: CASRPQGSSGNTIYF. CDR3 coding DNA: TGTGCCAGCAGGCCACAGGGATCCTCTGGAAACACCATATATTTT.

V and J are TRBV5-1 and TRBJ2-7, with D possibly TRBD2 on 5 matching bases. Germline CDR1 and CDR2: SGHRS and YFSETQ. The CDR3 sequence is 13 residues long. Deletions cut 5 bases from V and 3 bases from J, with 12 bases between. The CDR3 loop reads CASREGGRYEQYF. The CDR3 region has the DNA TGCGCCAGCAGAGAGGGCGGCCGCTACGAGCAGTACTTC.